This T cell receptor beta chain stems from a study of CD8 T cells in ankylosing spondylitis. The CDR3 is 15 amino acids. Between the trimmed V and J ends, which lost 8 bases and 10 bases, there was a span of 21 bases. From germline, CDR1 is MNHEY and CDR2 SMNVEV (reference sequence). TCRdb passed the 5' RACE reads through MiXCR, listing each CDR3 protein once. The profile shows around 150,000 distinct CDR3 sequences, 25% to 35% of them singletons. The TCR sequence derives from a male donor with ankylosing spondylitis. Sequencing input: synovial fluid, either unsorted or a sorted T cell fraction (not recorded which). The rearrangement joins TRBV27 to TRBJ1-6; no firm D call. As DNA, the CDR3 is TGTGCCAGCCGGCTAGGCGGAAAGATTAGATCACCCCTCCACTTT. Translating it yields CASRLGGKIRSPLHF.